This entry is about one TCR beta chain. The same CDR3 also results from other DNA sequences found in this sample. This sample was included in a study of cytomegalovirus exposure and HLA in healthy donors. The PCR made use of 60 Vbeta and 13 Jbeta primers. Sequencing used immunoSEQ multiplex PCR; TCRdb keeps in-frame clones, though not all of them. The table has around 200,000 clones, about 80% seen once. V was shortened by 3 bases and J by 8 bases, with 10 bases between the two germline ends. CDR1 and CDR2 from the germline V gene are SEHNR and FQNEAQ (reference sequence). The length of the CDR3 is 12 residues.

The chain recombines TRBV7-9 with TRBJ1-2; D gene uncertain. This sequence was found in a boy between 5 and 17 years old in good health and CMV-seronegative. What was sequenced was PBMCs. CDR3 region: CASSLSNSGYTF. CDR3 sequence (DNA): TGTGCCAGCAGCTTGAGTAACAGCGGCTACACCTTC.